This TCR beta chain was obtained from a study of T-cell memory formation after mild COVID-19. Comment on this clonotype: As yet, its antigen is unknown. A much larger clonotype is one base distant, so this may be a read error.

Notes on the study in general: The second-wave clones peaking on day 37 were not confirmed as SARS-CoV-2-specific.

One entry per CDR3 protein results from TCRdb running MiXCR on the 5' RACE reads. This sample has 240,000 or so distinct CDR3 sequences, with more than 8% found just once. V lost 5 bases, J lost 3 bases, and 7 bases lay in between. The CDR3 runs to 12 residues. The specimen sequenced was PBMCs or a T cell subset sorted from them (not recorded which). The chain has TRBV12-3 or TRBV12-4 and TRBJ1-1; perhaps TRBD1 as D (6 bases). The sequence came from a young man who had mild COVID-19 (a few samples of this study predate the infection). Cell type and time point are not known. CDR3 DNA: TGTGCCAGCAGTAGACAGGACACTGAAGCTTTCTTT. It encodes CASSRQDTEAFF.